This T cell receptor beta chain was found in a study of regulatory T cells in long-lasting Graves disease. Construction of the TCR beta libraries employed iRepertoire HTBI primers in conjunction with Arm-PCR of CDR3 regions. A single record per CDR3 protein comes from TCRdb applying MiXCR to the multiplex PCR reads. The table has 400,000 to 500,000 distinct CDR3 sequences, under 15% seen once; the top ten hold over 15%. The time point is: newly diagnosed GD, antithyroid drugs for less than 3 months. RNA extracted from PBMCs served as the sequencing template. Xi'an, China, was home to the endocrinology department that provided patients. These data were also reused for a study on T cells in Graves' hyperthyroidism and ophthalmopathy. That work adds: For Graves' hyperthyroidism to be stable, ophthalmopathy could not progress within 18 months.

The sequence was collected from a woman aged 25-40 years with Graves disease. The input for sequencing was peripheral blood mononuclear cells (PBMCs), taken at new diagnosis, from a patient treated with antithyroid drugs.

The CDR3 region is CASSAVGEQYF. CDR3 DNA: TGTGCCAGCAGCGCAGTTGGCGAGCAGTACTTC. This sequence joins TRBV12-3 or TRBV12-4 and TRBJ2-7; D uncertain. V lost 6 bases, J lost 6 bases, and 9 bases lay in between. This CDR3 is built from 11 residues.